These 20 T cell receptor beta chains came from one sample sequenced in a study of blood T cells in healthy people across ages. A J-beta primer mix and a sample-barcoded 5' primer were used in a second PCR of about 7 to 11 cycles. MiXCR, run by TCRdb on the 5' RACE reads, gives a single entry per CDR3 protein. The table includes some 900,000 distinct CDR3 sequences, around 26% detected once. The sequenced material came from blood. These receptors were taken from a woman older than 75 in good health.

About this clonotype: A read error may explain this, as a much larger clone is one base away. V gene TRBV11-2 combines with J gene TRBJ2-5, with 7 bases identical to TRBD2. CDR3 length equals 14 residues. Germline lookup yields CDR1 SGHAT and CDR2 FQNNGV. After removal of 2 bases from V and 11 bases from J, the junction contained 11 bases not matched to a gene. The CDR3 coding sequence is TGTGCCAGCAGCTTAATACTAGCGAGTAGTGAGCAGTACTTC. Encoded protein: CASSLILASSEQYF.

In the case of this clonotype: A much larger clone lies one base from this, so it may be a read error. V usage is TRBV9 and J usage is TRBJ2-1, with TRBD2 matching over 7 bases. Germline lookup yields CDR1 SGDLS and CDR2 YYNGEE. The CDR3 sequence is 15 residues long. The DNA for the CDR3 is TGTACCAGCAGGTTGGGGCTAGCGGATTACAATGAGCAGTTCTTC. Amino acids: CTSRLGLADYNEQFF.

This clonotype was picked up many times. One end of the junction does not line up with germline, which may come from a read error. The CDR3: CASSQDSSFEQYF. DNA for the CDR3: TGTGCCAGCAGCCAAGATAGTTCCTTCGAGCAGTACTTC. The genes are TRBV14 and TRBJ2-7; D gene ambiguous. The length of the CDR3 is 13 residues. Germline CDR1 is SGHDN and CDR2 is FVKESK.

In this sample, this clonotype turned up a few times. As DNA, the CDR3 is TGTGCCATCAGAGCCCCCGGGACACATCAAGAGACCCAGTACTTC. Protein: CAIRAPGTHQETQYF. The chain couples TRBV10-3 to TRBJ2-5, with a tentative D call TRBD1 (6 bases). V lost 6 bases and J 2 bases, leaving 16 bases between the germline ends. The length of the CDR3 is 15 residues. CDR1 and CDR2 (germline): ENHRY, SYGVKD.

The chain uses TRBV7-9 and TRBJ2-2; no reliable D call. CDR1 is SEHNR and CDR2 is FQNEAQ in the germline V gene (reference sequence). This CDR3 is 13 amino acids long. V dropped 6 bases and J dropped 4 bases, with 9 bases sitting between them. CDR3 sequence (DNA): TGTGCCAGCAGATTGCGAACCACCGGGGAGCTGTTTTTT. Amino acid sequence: CASRLRTTGELFF.

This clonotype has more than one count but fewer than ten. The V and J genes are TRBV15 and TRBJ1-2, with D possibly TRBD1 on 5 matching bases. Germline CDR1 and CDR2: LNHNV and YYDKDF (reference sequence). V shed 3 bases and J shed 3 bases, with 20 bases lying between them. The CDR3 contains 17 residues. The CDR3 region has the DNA TGTGCCACCAGCAGTCCTTCGGACGGTCGGGGCCACTATGGCTACACCTTC. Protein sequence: CATSSPSDGRGHYGYTF.

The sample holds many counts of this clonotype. CDR3 DNA: TGTGCCAGCAAAAGGCAGGGAGAGACCCAGTACTTC. Its protein is CASKRQGETQYF. The V and J genes are TRBV2 and TRBJ2-5; the D gene is possibly TRBD1 (5 bases). The V gene lost 7 bases and the J gene lost 4 bases, with 10 bases spanning the gap. The CDR3 covers 12 residues. Germline assignment: CDR1 SNHLY and CDR2 FYNNEI.

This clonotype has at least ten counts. The CDR3 protein is CASSLNHRGGNEQYF. The CDR3 region has the DNA TGTGCCAGCAGTCTAAATCACAGGGGAGGCAACGAGCAGTACTTC. V is TRBV28 and J is TRBJ2-7, with D perhaps TRBD1 (7 bases). Deletions cut 5 bases from V and 5 bases from J, with 19 bases between. Germline-derived CDR1 and CDR2 are MDHEN and SYDVKM. The CDR3 extends over 15 amino acids.

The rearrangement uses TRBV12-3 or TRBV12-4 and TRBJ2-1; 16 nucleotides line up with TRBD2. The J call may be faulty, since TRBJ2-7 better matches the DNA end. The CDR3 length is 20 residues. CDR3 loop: CASSSRPGLAGGPSYNEQYF. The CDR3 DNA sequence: TGTGCCAGCAGCTCTAGGCCGGGACTAGCGGGGGGGCCTTCCTACAATGAGCAGTACTTC.

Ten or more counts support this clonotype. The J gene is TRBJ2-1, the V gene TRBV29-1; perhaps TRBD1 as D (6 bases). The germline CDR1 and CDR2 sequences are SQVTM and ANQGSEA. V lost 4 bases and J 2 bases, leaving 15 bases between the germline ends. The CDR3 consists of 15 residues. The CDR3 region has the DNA TGCAGCGTTGTACGGGACACCGGACCCTACAATGAGCAGTTCTTC. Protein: CSVVRDTGPYNEQFF.

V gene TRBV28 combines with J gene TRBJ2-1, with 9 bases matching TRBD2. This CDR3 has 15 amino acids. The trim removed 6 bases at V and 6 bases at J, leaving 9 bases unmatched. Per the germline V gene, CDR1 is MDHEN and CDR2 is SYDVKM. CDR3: CASSPAGGPSNEQFF. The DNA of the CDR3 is TGTGCCAGCAGCCCGGCGGGGGGGCCGTCCAATGAGCAGTTCTTC. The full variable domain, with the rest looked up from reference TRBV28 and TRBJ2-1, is DVKVTQSSRYLVKRTGEKVFLECVQDMDHENMFWYRQDPGLGLRLIYFSYDVKMKEKGDIPEGYSVSREKKERFSLILESASTNQTSMYLCASSPAGGPSNEQFFGPGTRLTVL.

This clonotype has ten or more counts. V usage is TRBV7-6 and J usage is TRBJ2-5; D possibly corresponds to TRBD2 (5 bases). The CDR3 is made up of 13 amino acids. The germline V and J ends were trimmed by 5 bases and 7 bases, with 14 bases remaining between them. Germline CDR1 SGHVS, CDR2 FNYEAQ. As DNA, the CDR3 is TGTGCCAGCAGCATGTCGAGGGATGTGACCCAGTACTTC. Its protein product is CASSMSRDVTQYF.

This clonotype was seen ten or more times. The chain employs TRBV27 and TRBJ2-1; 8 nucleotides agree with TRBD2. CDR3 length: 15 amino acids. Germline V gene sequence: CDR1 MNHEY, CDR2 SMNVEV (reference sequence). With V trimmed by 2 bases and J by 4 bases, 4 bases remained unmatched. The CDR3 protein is CASSLMRGVYNEQFF. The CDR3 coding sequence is TGTGCCAGCAGTTTAATGCGGGGGGTTTACAATGAGCAGTTCTTC.

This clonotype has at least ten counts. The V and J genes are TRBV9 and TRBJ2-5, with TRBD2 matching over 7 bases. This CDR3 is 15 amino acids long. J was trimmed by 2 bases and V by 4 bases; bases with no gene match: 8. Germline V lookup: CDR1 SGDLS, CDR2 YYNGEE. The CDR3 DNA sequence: TGTGCCAGCAGCCCCCATACGGGGGGACAAGAGACCCAGTACTTC. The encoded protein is CASSPHTGGQETQYF.

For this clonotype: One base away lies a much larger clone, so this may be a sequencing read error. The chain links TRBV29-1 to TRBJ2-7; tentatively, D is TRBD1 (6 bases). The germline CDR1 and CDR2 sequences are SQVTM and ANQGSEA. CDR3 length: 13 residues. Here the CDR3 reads CGVGNRESYEQYF. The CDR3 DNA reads TGCGGCGTTGGTAACAGGGAATCCTACGAGCAGTACTTC.

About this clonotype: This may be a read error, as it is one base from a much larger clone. In DNA form, the CDR3 reads TGTGCCAGCAGGGCCTCAGGGGCTGGGGCCAACGTCCTGACTTTC. Residues: CASRASGAGANVLTF. J is TRBJ2-6 and V is TRBV12-3 or TRBV12-4; possibly TRBD1 for D (6 bases). This CDR3 is built from 15 residues. Trimming pared 6 bases from V and 2 bases from J, leaving 11 bases between.

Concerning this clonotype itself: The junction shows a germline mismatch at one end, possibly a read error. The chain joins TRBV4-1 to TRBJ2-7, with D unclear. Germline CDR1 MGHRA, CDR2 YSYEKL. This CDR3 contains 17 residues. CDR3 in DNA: TGTGCCAGCAGCCAAGATACAGCGTCCCAAAGCTCCTACGAGCAGTACTTC. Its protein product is CASSQDTASQSSYEQYF.

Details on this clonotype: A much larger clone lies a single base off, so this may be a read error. CDR3 sequence (DNA): TGTGCCAGCAGTGAATGGGACAGGGATCGGAGTGAGCAGTACTTC. This gives the protein CASSEWDRDRSEQYF. This chain connects TRBV6-1 to TRBJ2-4, with TRBD1 matching over 9 bases. Germline V CDR1 and CDR2: MNHNS, SASEGT. The CDR3 extends over 15 amino acids. V lost 2 bases, J lost 13 bases, and 12 bases stayed unmatched.

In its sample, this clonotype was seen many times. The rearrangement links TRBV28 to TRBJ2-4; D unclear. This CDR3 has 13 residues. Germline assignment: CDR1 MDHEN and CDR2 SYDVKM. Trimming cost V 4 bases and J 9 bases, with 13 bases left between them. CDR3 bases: TGTGCCAGCAGTTCCCCCGATAAGGTCATTCAGTACTTC. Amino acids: CASSSPDKVIQYF.

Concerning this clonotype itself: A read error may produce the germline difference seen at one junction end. The DNA of the CDR3 is TGTGCCAGTAGTACTGACCCGATGGGAACAGATGCGCAGTATTTT. Protein sequence: CASSTDPMGTDAQYF. The V and J genes are TRBV12-3 or TRBV12-4 and TRBJ2-3; D call uncertain. This CDR3 contains 15 residues.